Shown below are 19 T cell receptor beta chains from a single sample sequenced in a study of neoadjuvant nivolumab and ipilimumab in lung cancer. This table comes from immunoSEQ multiplex PCR, and its TCRdb copy is limited to in-frame clones, with some not included. Of 20,000 or so clones listed, roughly 77% are singletons. Here the sequenced sample was tumor tissue, taken after neoadjuvant nivolumab, alone or with ipilimumab, at or shortly before surgery. The receptors were gathered from an adult with non-small cell lung cancer.

This chain links TRBV4-3 with TRBJ1-1, with 9 bases fitting TRBD1. CDR1 is LGHNA and CDR2 is YSLEER in the germline V gene. The CDR3 totals 15 residues. J was trimmed by 4 bases and V by 3 bases; bases with no gene match: 6. This CDR3 is CASSHGTGGSTEAFF. The CDR3 bases are TGCGCCAGCAGCCATGGCACAGGGGGCTCCACTGAAGCTTTCTTT.

The chain is built from TRBV5-1 and TRBJ1-3; tentative D call: TRBD1 (6 bases). Germline CDR1 is SGHRS and CDR2 is YFSETQ. The V end was cut by 4 bases, the J end by 6 bases, with 23 bases between. The CDR3 extends over 17 amino acids. CDR3 in DNA: TGCGCCAGCAGCCGGTTCCCCCCCGGGACATTCGAAAACACCATATATTTT. Encoded protein: CASSRFPPGTFENTIYF. Complete variable domain (other parts from reference TRBV5-1 and TRBJ1-3): KAGVTQTPRYLIKTRGQQVTLSCSPISGHRSVSWYQQTPGQGLQFLFEYFSETQRNKGNFPGRFSGRQFSNSRSEMNVSTLELGDSALYLCASSRFPPGTFENTIYFGEGSWLTVV.

The chain has TRBV5-4 and TRBJ2-3; 12 nucleotides align to TRBD2. Germline V gene data show CDR1 as SGHNT and CDR2 as YYREEE (reference sequence). This CDR3 contains 19 residues. Trimming cost V 4 bases and J 0 bases; bases outside gene matches: 12. For the CDR3, the DNA is TGTGCCAGCAGCGCTGGACTAGCGGGAATCCTAAGGAGCACAGATACGCAGTATTTT. This translates into CASSAGLAGILRSTDTQYF.

The V call is TRBV5-1, the J call TRBJ2-1; 7 bases are a match to TRBD2. The germline CDR1 and CDR2 sequences are SGHRS and YFSETQ. J lost 4 bases, V lost 1 base, and 8 bases had no gene match. CDR3 length equals 16 residues. The CDR3 sequence is CASSLMYQRGYNEQFF. The CDR3 nucleotides are TGCGCCAGCAGCTTGATGTACCAGCGGGGATACAATGAGCAGTTCTTC.

The chain recombines TRBV11-3 with TRBJ2-7; 8 bases fit TRBD2. The CDR3 covers 14 residues. Trimming cost V 0 bases and J 7 bases; bases outside gene matches: 5. Germline CDR1 and CDR2: SGHNT and YENEEA. CDR3 nucleotides: TGTGCCAGCAGCTTAGAACTAGCGGTGGGGGAGCAGTACTTC. It specifies CASSLELAVGEQYF.

This chain uses TRBV7-9 with TRBJ2-5; D is unresolved. Per germline, CDR1 SEHNR and CDR2 FQNEAQ (reference sequence). Trimming took 5 bases from V and 0 from J, leaving 16 bases between them. The CDR3 has 16 amino acids. The CDR3: CASSAMSMLYQETQYF. CDR3 sequence (DNA): TGTGCCAGCAGCGCTATGTCCATGTTGTACCAAGAGACCCAGTACTTC.

The chain links TRBV28 to TRBJ1-1, with unresolved D. Germline CDR1 is MDHEN and CDR2 is SYDVKM. The CDR3 totals 15 residues. Trimming stripped 3 bases from V and 3 bases from J, with 14 bases between. CDR3 loop: CASSFAARRYTEAFF. Here the CDR3 DNA reads TGTGCCAGCAGTTTCGCGGCGAGGCGGTACACTGAAGCTTTCTTT.

V is TRBV5-1 and J is TRBJ2-2; the D is unclear. Germline V lookup: CDR1 SGHRS, CDR2 YFSETQ. Deletions cut 5 bases from V and 3 bases from J, with 5 bases between. The CDR3 length is 12 residues. Here the CDR3 reads CASSWDTGELFF. DNA for the CDR3: TGCGCCAGCAGTTGGGACACCGGGGAGCTGTTTTTT.

This clone is deemed medium-sized. J is TRBJ2-2 and V is TRBV7-6, with D tentatively TRBD1 (5 bases). Trimming pared 0 bases from V and 1 base from J, leaving 6 bases between. This CDR3 has 15 residues. Looked up from germline, CDR1 is SGHVS and CDR2 is FNYEAQ. CDR3 sequence (DNA): TGTGCCAGCAGCTTAGCAGGACAGAACACCGGGGAGCTGTTTTTT. Protein: CASSLAGQNTGELFF.

This chain connects TRBV27 to TRBJ2-1; possible D gene TRBD1, 6 bases. Germline V CDR1 and CDR2: MNHEY, SMNVEV (reference sequence). The CDR3 runs to 15 residues. V lost 0 bases and J 3 bases, leaving 9 bases between the germline ends. The CDR3 here is CASSLSTQGYNEQFF. The CDR3 DNA reads TGTGCCAGCAGTTTATCGACACAGGGCTACAATGAGCAGTTCTTC.

The chain has TRBV7-8 and TRBJ1-2, with a tentative D call TRBD1 (6 bases). Trimming left V 4 bases short and J 7 bases short, with 19 bases between. From germline, CDR1 is SGHVS and CDR2 FQNEAQ. The CDR3 extends over 15 amino acids. Written as DNA, the CDR3 is TGTGCCAGCAGCTCCACTACAGGGTCCGCTCGTGGCTACACCTTC. This sequence encodes CASSSTTGSARGYTF.

The gene calls are TRBV7-8 and TRBJ1-1, with D maybe TRBD1 (6 bases). This CDR3 has 13 amino acids. The germline CDR1 and CDR2 sequences are SGHVS and FQNEAQ. V lost 1 base, J lost 4 bases, and 7 bases lay in between. CDR3 in DNA: TGTGCCAGCAGCTTAGAAGGGGGCACTGAAGCTTTCTTT. This sequence encodes CASSLEGGTEAFF.

This clone qualifies as medium-sized. This chain links TRBV14 with TRBJ1-1; D gene unclear. The germline V gene has CDR1 SGHDN and CDR2 FVKESK. The CDR3 runs 13 residues. V lost 5 bases and J lost 7, with 14 bases in between. The CDR3 sequence is CASSDRQEIEAFF. The DNA of the CDR3 is TGTGCCAGCAGCGATAGACAAGAGATTGAAGCTTTCTTT.

The V and J genes are TRBV29-1 and TRBJ2-1; 11 positions agree with TRBD2. V lost 4 bases to trimming and J lost 4 bases; unmatched junction nucleotides: 6. Germline assignment: CDR1 SQVTM and CDR2 ANQGSEA. This CDR3 region has 15 residues. As DNA, the CDR3 is TGCAGCGTTGGATCTCTAGCGGGAGGTTACAATGAGCAGTTCTTC. This gives the protein CSVGSLAGGYNEQFF.

The V gene is TRBV5-4, the J gene TRBJ2-3; 7 nucleotides agree with TRBD1. From germline, CDR1 is SGHNT and CDR2 YYREEE (reference sequence). CDR3 size: 14 residues. The trim removed 4 bases at V and 4 bases at J, leaving 6 bases unmatched. This chain's CDR3 is CASSRTGEADTQYF. DNA for the CDR3: TGTGCCAGCAGCCGTACAGGGGAAGCAGATACGCAGTATTTT.

CDR3 amino acids: CASSIGPSTDTQYF. DNA of the CDR3: TGTGCCAGTAGTATAGGGCCTAGCACAGATACGCAGTATTTT. The chain joins TRBV19 to TRBJ2-3; D is undetermined. The CDR3 is 14 residues long. Germline-derived CDR1 and CDR2 are LNHDA and SQIVND (reference sequence). V shed 1 base and J shed 0 bases, with 5 bases lying between them.

The V and J genes are TRBV4-2 and TRBJ2-6; D is unclear. Germline CDR1 LGHNA, CDR2 YNFKEQ. This CDR3 region has 17 residues. V lost 0 bases and J lost 0, with 9 bases in between. The CDR3 sequence is CASSQEGTASGANVLTF. The CDR3 DNA sequence: TGTGCCAGCAGCCAAGAGGGAACAGCCTCTGGGGCCAACGTCCTGACTTTC.

The chain has TRBV11-2 and TRBJ2-1; D remains unclear. The CDR3 has 14 residues. From germline, CDR1 is SGHAT and CDR2 FQNNGV. The germline V and J ends were trimmed by 4 bases and 4 bases, with 11 bases remaining between them. CDR3 sequence reads: CASSSGRIYNEQFF. The DNA of the CDR3 is TGTGCCAGCAGCTCAGGACGGATTTACAATGAGCAGTTCTTC.

The chain employs TRBV27 and TRBJ2-7; the D call may be TRBD1 or TRBD2 (5 bases each). The germline V gene encodes CDR1 MNHEY and CDR2 SMNVEV (reference sequence). The length of the CDR3 is 16 residues. The V end lost 3 bases, the J end lost 1 base, and 16 bases lay between the germline ends. As DNA, the CDR3 is TGTGCCAGCAGTTTGGGACCAGCCTGGGGATCCTACGAGCAGTACTTC. This translates into CASSLGPAWGSYEQYF.